The subject of this entry is one T cell receptor (beta chain). This entry is derived from a study of cytomegalovirus exposure and HLA in healthy donors. Clones were sequenced by immunoSEQ multiplex PCR, and TCRdb holds only the in-frame ones, with some missing. The sample consists of tens of thousands of clones, less than 85% of them appearing once. The sequenced material came from PBMCs. The receptor was derived from a man between 18 and 29 years old in good health and CMV-seropositive.

CDR3 in DNA: TGTGCCAGCAGTCTCGTCCACTCGGGTCCTGGAAACACCATATATTTT. Translated: CASSLVHSGPGNTIYF. The rearrangement uses TRBV2 and TRBJ1-3; D unclear. The CDR3 spans 16 residues. V shed 5 bases and J shed 2 bases, with 16 bases lying between them. Germline V gene sequence: CDR1 SNHLY, CDR2 FYNNEI. The whole variable domain, filled in from reference TRBV2 and TRBJ1-3, reads EPEVTQTPSHQVTQMGQEVILRCVPISNHLYFYWYRQILGQKVEFLVSFYNNEISEKSEIFDDQFSVERPDGSNFTLKIRSTKLEDSAMYFCASSLVHSGPGNTIYFGEGSWLTVV.